This T cell receptor (beta chain) was documented in a study of cytomegalovirus exposure and HLA in healthy donors. The PCR employed 60 Vbeta primers together with 13 Jbeta primers. Authors' analysis steps: There were about 80 million unique TCR beta chains by a later count, and 8.5 million to 14 million of them were shared. Here immunoSEQ multiplex PCR was the method, and the copy in TCRdb shows in-frame clones only, minus some. The V and J calls and clone size are taken from that table; D and trimming were inferred from the DNA. Of fewer than 300,000 clones detected, about nine tenths appear once; the ten largest clones hold roughly 4%. Sequencing input: PBMCs. This TCR derives from a man in his forties in good health and CMV-seropositive.

As DNA, the CDR3 is TGTGCCAGCAGCCGTACACAAAATCCGGGACAGGGGGGCTCCGGGGAGCTGTTTTTT. Its protein product is CASSRTQNPGQGGSGELFF. The chain has TRBV7-3 and TRBJ2-2, with 11 bases fitting TRBD1. Germline V gene data show CDR1 as SGHTA and CDR2 as FQGTGA. The CDR3 covers 19 residues. Trimming removed 5 bases from V and 6 bases from J; junction bases left unmatched: 17.